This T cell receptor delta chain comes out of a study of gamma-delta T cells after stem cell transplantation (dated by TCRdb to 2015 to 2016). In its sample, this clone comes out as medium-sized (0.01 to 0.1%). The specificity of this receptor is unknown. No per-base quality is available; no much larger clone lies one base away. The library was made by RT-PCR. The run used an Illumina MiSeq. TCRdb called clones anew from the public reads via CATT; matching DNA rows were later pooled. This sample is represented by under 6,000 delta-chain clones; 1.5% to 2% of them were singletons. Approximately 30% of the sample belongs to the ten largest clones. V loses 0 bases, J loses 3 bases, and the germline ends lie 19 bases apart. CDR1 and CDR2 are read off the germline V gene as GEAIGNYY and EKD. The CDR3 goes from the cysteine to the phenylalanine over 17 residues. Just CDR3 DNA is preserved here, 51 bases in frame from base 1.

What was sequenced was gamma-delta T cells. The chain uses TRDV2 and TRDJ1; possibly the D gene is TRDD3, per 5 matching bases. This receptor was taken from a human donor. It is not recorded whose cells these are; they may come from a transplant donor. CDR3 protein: CACDTLWDSLSADKLIF. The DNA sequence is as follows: TGTGCCTGTGACACCCTCTGGGATTCCCTGTCGGCCGATAAACTCATCTTT.